This TCR beta chain was sequenced for a study of identical twins. cDNA molecules carried unique molecular identifiers, and template switching added a universal primer site. Each CDR3 protein gets one entry after TCRdb re-called the 5' RACE reads with MiXCR. Of hundreds of thousands of distinct CDR3 sequences in the sample, around 6% were seen once. This clonotype appeared a single time. Its antigen is not identified. Study-wide results and limits: Among beta out-of-frame sequences, excess sharing between twins appeared weaker. An excess of low generation probability was shown by twin-shared out-of-frame alpha sequences. Insertion counts were lower in abundant cord blood beta clonotypes, a trend that memory repertoires did not show.

Trimming cost V 2 bases and J 2 bases, with 14 bases left between them. The germline CDR1 and CDR2 sequences are SGHTA and FQGNSA. This CDR3 contains 16 residues. This chain links TRBV7-2 with TRBJ2-3; possibly TRBD2 for D (5 bases). This TCR came from a man aged 18 to 30 in good health. The source material was naive T cells sorted from blood. CDR3 region: CASSLKAEVLTDTQYF. CDR3 bases: TGTGCCAGCAGCTTAAAAGCGGAAGTCCTCACAGATACGCAGTATTTT.